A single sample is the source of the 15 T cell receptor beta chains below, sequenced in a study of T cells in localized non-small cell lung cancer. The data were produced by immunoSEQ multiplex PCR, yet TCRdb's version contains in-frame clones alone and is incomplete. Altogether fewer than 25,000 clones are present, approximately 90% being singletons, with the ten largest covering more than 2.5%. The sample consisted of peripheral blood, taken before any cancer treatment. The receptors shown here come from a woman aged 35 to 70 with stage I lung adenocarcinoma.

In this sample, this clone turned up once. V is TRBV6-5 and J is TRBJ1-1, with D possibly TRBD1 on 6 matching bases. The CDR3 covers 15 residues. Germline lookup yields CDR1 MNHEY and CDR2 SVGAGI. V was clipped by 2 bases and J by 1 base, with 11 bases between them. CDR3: CASSYAQTGNTEAFF. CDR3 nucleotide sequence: TGTGCCAGCAGTTACGCTCAGACAGGGAACACTGAAGCTTTCTTT.

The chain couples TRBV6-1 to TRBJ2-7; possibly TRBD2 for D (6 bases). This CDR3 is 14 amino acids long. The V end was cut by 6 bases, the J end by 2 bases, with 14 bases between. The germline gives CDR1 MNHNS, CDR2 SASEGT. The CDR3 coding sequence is TGTGCCAGCAGGTCGCCGGACTATCCCTACGAGCAGTACTTC. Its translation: CASRSPDYPYEQYF.

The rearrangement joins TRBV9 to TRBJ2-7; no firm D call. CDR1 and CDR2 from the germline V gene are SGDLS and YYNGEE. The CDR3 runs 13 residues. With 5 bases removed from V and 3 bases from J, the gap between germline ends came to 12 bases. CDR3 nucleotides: TGTGCCAGCAGTCCCGGGTTGGACTACGAGCAGTACTTC. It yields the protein CASSPGLDYEQYF.

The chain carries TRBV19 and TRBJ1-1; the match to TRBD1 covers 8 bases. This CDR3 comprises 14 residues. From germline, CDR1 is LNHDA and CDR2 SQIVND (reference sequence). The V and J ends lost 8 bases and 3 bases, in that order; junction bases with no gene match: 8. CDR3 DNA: TGTGCCAGTCGGGACAGGAGGGGGGACACTGAAGCTTTCTTT. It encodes CASRDRRGDTEAFF.

CDR3 region: CASSLGTGETQYF. The CDR3 DNA reads as TGTGCCAGCAGCTTGGGGACAGGAGAGACCCAGTACTTC. The V and J genes are TRBV5-6 and TRBJ2-5, with 7 bases matching TRBD1. The V and J ends lost 0 bases and 4 bases, in that order; junction bases with no gene match: 0. From germline, CDR1 is SGHDT and CDR2 YYEEEE. The CDR3 length is 13 residues.

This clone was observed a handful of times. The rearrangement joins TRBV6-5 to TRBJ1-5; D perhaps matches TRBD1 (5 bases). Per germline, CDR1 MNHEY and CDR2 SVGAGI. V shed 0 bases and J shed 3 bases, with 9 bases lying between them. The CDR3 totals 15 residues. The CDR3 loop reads CASSYSQGNNQPQHF. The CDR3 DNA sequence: TGTGCCAGCAGTTACTCCCAGGGCAACAATCAGCCCCAGCATTTT.

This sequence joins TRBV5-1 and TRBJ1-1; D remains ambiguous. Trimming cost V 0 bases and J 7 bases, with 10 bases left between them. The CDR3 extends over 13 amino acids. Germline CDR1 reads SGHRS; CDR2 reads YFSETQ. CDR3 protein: CASSLENGVEAFF. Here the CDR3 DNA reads TGCGCCAGCAGCTTGGAGAATGGGGTTGAAGCTTTCTTT.

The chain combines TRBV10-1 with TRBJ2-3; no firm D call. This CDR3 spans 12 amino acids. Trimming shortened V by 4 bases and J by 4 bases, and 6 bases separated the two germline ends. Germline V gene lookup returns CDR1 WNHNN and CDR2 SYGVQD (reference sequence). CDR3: CASSGVSDTQYF. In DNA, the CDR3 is TGCGCCAGCAGTGGCGTATCAGATACGCAGTATTTT.

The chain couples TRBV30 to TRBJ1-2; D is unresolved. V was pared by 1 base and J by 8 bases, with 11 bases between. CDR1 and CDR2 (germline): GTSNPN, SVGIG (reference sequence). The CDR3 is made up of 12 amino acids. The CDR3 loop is CAWSGGVAGYTF. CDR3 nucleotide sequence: TGTGCCTGGAGTGGCGGGGTCGCCGGCTACACCTTC.

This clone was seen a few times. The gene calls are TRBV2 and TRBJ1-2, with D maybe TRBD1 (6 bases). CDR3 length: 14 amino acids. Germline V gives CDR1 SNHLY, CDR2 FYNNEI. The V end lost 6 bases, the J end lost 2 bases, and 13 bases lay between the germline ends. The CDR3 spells CASRAAGGNYGYTF. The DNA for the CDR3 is TGTGCCAGCAGGGCGGCGGGGGGCAACTATGGCTACACCTTC. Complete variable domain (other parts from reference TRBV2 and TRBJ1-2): EPEVTQTPSHQVTQMGQEVILRCVPISNHLYFYWYRQILGQKVEFLVSFYNNEISEKSEIFDDQFSVERPDGSNFTLKIRSTKLEDSAMYFCASRAAGGNYGYTFGSGTRLTVV.

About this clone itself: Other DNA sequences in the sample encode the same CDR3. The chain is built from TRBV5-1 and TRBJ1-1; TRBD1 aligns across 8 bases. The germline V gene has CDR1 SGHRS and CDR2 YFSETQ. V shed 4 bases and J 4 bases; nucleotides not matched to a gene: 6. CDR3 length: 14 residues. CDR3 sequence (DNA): TGCGCCAGCAGCCTGGACAGGGTGCCCACTGAAGCTTTCTTT. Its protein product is CASSLDRVPTEAFF.

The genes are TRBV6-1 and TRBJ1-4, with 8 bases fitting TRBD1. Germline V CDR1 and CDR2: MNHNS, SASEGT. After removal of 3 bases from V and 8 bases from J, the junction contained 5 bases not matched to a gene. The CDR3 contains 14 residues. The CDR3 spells CASSDDRGREKLFF. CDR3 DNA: TGTGCCAGCAGTGATGACAGGGGCAGGGAAAAACTGTTTTTT.

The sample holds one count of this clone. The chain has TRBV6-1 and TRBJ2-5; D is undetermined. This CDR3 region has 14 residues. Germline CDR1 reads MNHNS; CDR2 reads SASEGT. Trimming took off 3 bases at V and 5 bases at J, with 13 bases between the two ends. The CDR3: CASSEAAGRETQYF. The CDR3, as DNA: TGTGCCAGCAGTGAGGCGGCAGGCCGGGAGACCCAGTACTTC.

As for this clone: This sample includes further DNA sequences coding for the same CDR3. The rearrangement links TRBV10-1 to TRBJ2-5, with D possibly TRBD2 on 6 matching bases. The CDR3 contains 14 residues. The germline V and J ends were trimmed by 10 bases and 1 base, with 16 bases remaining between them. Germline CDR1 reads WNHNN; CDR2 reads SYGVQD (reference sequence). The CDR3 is CAIGGSCGQETQYF. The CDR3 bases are TGCGCCATCGGGGGTTCGTGCGGCCAAGAGACCCAGTACTTC.

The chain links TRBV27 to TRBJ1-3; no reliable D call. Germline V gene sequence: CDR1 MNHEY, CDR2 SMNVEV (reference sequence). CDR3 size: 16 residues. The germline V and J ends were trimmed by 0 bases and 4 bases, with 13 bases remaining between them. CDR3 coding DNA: TGTGCCAGCAGTTTATCGGCCGGCATCCGAGGAAACACCATATATTTT. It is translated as CASSLSAGIRGNTIYF.